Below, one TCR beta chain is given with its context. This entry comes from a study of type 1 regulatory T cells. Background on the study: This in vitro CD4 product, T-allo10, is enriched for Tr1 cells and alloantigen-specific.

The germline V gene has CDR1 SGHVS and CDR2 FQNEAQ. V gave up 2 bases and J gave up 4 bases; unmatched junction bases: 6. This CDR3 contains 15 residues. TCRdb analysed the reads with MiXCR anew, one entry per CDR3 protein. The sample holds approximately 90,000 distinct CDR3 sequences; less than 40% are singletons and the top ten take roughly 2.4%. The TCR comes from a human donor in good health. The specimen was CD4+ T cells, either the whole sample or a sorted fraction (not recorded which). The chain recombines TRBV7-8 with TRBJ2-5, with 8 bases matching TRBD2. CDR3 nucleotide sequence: TGTGCCAGCAGCTTAACAGCGGGAGTACTAGAGACCCAGTACTTC. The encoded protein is CASSLTAGVLETQYF.